Listed below are T cell receptor beta chains from one sample, sequenced in a study of blood T cell repertoires in COVID-19. This table comes from immunoSEQ multiplex PCR, and its TCRdb copy is limited to in-frame clones, with some not included. The profile shows about 96,000 clones, roughly 83% of them singletons. The sequencing sample was made of peripheral blood. The receptors were sampled from a woman aged 60 to 75 with acute or convalescent COVID-19. Each CDR3 is given with its conserved first and last residue. The D gene is left open where the match is weak. Only some rows state a clone size, as once, few, many or a class for expanded clones.

J,D,V,size,DNA,CDR3
TRBJ1-4,-,TRBV7-9,-,TGTGCCAGCAGCTTCGCGGGAGGTGAAAAACTGTTTTTT,CASSFAGGEKLFF
TRBJ1-1,TRBD1,TRBV30,-,TGTGCCTGGAGTGCCCCCGGGACAGGAAGTTGGATGGGCACTGAAGCTTTCTTT,CAWSAPGTGSWMGTEAFF
TRBJ1-2,-,TRBV30,-,TGTGCCTGGAGTGTTGGGCAATTCGGCTATGGCTACACCTTC,CAWSVGQFGYGYTF
TRBJ1-5,TRBD1,TRBV5-5,few,TGTGCCAGCAGCTTGTACCAGGGGGCGGTTCAGCCCCAGCATTTT,CASSLYQGAVQPQHF
TRBJ1-2,-,TRBV2,-,TGTGCCAGCAGAGATGGTCCACCACTTGGCTACACCTTC,CASRDGPPLGYTF
TRBJ2-7,TRBD2,TRBV7-6,-,TGTGCCAGCAGCCCGGGGACTAGCGGAACCTACGAGCAGTACTTC,CASSPGTSGTYEQYF
TRBJ2-2,TRBD1,TRBV11-3,-,TGTGCCAGCAGCTGGGGACAGGGAGACACCGGGGAGCTGTTTTTT,CASSWGQGDTGELFF
TRBJ2-7,-,TRBV27,few,TGTGCCAGCAAGCGGCGGACCGAGCAGTACTTC,CASKRRTEQYF
TRBJ1-2,-,TRBV12-3/TRBV12-4,-,TGTGCCAGCAGCTGGACAAGTTCTGGCTACACCTTC,CASSWTSSGYTF
TRBJ1-1,TRBD1,TRBV6-5,-,TGTGCCAGCACCGGACAGGGGTGGATGAACACTGAAGCTTTCTTT,CASTGQGWMNTEAFF
TRBJ2-5,TRBD2,TRBV5-1,-,TGCGCCAGCAGAGTGGAGGGCGGGGGGGCCGAGACCCAGTACTTC,CASRVEGGGAETQYF
TRBJ1-6,-,TRBV19,once,TGTGCCAGTAGTAGTCAGGGCGGTGATAATTCACCCCTCCACTTT,CASSSQGGDNSPLHF
TRBJ1-2,TRBD1,TRBV2,-,TGTGCCAGCAGCCGGGACAGATATTATGGCTACACCTTC,CASSRDRYYGYTF
TRBJ2-3,-,TRBV28,-,TGTGCCAGCAGTTTGACCCTGCCGGAGACGCAGTATTTT,CASSLTLPETQYF
TRBJ1-1,-,TRBV18,-,TGTGCCAGCTCACCACGTGGGGCAATCACTGAAGCTTTCTTT,CASSPRGAITEAFF
TRBJ2-6,-,TRBV20-1,-,TGCAGTGCTAGTCTCGGTCAAGGGGTTGCTGGGGCCAACGTCCTGACTTTC,CSASLGQGVAGANVLTF
TRBJ1-2,TRBD1,TRBV4-1,-,TGCGCCAGCAGCCTGGGACAGGCGAATACGAACTATGGCTACACCTTC,CASSLGQANTNYGYTF
TRBJ1-1,TRBD1,TRBV29-1,-,TGCAGCGTGCTGGGACAGGGGGCGCGAAACACTGAAGCTTTCTTT,CSVLGQGARNTEAFF
TRBJ1-5,-,TRBV12-3/TRBV12-4,-,TGTGCCAGCAGTTTTGAGGGAAATCAGCCCCAGCATTTT,CASSFEGNQPQHF
TRBJ2-1,-,TRBV11-2,-,TGTGCCAGCAGCGTGGGGCAGGGGCGGTTCAATGAGCAGTTCTTC,CASSVGQGRFNEQFF
TRBJ1-5,TRBD1,TRBV19,-,TGTGCCAGTAGTATCGTGACAGGGGATCAGCCCCAGCATTTT,CASSIVTGDQPQHF
TRBJ2-5,-,TRBV11-2,-,TGTGCCAGCAGCTACAGACAGAAAGAGACCCAGTACTTC,CASSYRQKETQYF
TRBJ2-6,TRBD1,TRBV5-4,-,TGTGCCAGCAGCTTAAATCCAGCAGGGGGCGGGGCCAACGTCCTGACTTTC,CASSLNPAGGGANVLTF
TRBJ2-2,TRBD1,TRBV3-1/TRBV3-2,many,TGTGCCAGCAACCGACAGGGGGCGGACACCGGGGAGCTGTTTTTT,CASNRQGADTGELFF
TRBJ1-1,-,TRBV14,-,TGTGCCAGCAGCCAAGATCCGACAGTCAACACTGAAGCTTTCTTT,CASSQDPTVNTEAFF
TRBJ2-1,TRBD2,TRBV5-4,-,TGTGCCAGCAGCTTGGTTAGCGGGGGGGGAGGGTCCTACAATGAGCAGTTCTTC,CASSLVSGGGGSYNEQFF
TRBJ1-5,-,TRBV4-1,-,TGCGCCAGCAGCCAAGAGACATTGTGGGGCAGGGTGCGGCCCCAGCATTTT,CASSQETLWGRVRPQHF
TRBJ2-5,-,TRBV3-1/TRBV3-2,-,TGTGCCAGCAGCCAGAAGGGGGTAAAGACCCAGTACTTC,CASSQKGVKTQYF
TRBJ2-1,-,TRBV7-3,-,TGTGCCAGCAGCTTGGCCAGATACAATGAGCAGTTCTTC,CASSLARYNEQFF
TRBJ2-1,TRBD2,TRBV7-6,-,TGTGCCAGCAGCTTAGGTAGAGCGGGGGACCACAATGAGCAGTTCTTC,CASSLGRAGDHNEQFF
TRBJ2-7,-,TRBV15,-,TGTGCCACCAGCAGGGTCCAGGGCTCCTACGAGCAGTACTTC,CATSRVQGSYEQYF
TRBJ1-1,TRBD1,TRBV7-2,-,TGTGCCAGCAGCCCCGGACAGGGCTGGGGCACTGAAGCTTTCTTT,CASSPGQGWGTEAFF
TRBJ2-2,-,TRBV6-5,-,TGTGCCAGCAGCCGGTCGGGGGGCGACACCGGGGAGCTGTTTTTT,CASSRSGGDTGELFF
TRBJ2-7,TRBD1,TRBV19,-,TGTGCCAGTAGTATAGAGAACCAGGGGGAGTCCTCCTACGAGCAGTACTTC,CASSIENQGESSYEQYF
TRBJ1-2,TRBD1,TRBV29-1,-,TGCAGCGTTACGGGACAGCCCTATGGCTACACCTTC,CSVTGQPYGYTF
TRBJ1-1,TRBD1,TRBV11-3,-,TGTGCCAGCAGCTACAGGGGGCCCCACACTGAAGCTTTCTTT,CASSYRGPHTEAFF
TRBJ2-7,-,TRBV15,once,TGTGCCACCAGCAGAGAGAACCAGGACATGTCCTTC,CATSRENQDMSF
TRBJ2-1,TRBD2,TRBV2,few,TGTGCCAGAAATGCCGGGACAGAAAATAGCGGGGGGGCCGATGAGCAGTTCTTC,CARNAGTENSGGADEQFF
TRBJ2-5,-,TRBV6-6,-,TGTGCCAGCCTAACAGGGTCCGGAGAGACCCAGTACTTC,CASLTGSGETQYF
TRBJ2-1,TRBD2,TRBV29-1,-,TGCAGCGTCGAGCCCCATACTAGCGGGGGGGCCAATGAGCAGTTCTTC,CSVEPHTSGGANEQFF
TRBJ2-7,TRBD2,TRBV7-9,-,TGTGCCAGCAGCTTAAGCGGGGAGTGGGACGAGCAGTACTTC,CASSLSGEWDEQYF
TRBJ1-6,-,TRBV5-4,once,TGTGCCAGCAGCCGACCGGGAGGGGCTAATTCACCCCTCCACTTT,CASSRPGGANSPLHF
TRBJ1-1,TRBD1,TRBV7-3,-,TGTGCCAGCAGCTTAACCTCGGGGCAGGGGGCTCGGGGTGAAGCTTTCTTT,CASSLTSGQGARGEAFF
TRBJ2-4,-,TRBV7-2,-,TGTGCCAGCAGCTTACGTTGGGCGGGTATTCAGTACTTC,CASSLRWAGIQYF
TRBJ1-6,TRBD1,TRBV7-9,-,TGTGCCAGCAGCGGGACAGGGAGCTCCTATAATTCACCCCTCCACTTT,CASSGTGSSYNSPLHF
TRBJ1-2,TRBD1,TRBV4-1,-,TGCGCCAGCAGCGAAAGGACAGGGGGGGACTATGGCTACACCTTC,CASSERTGGDYGYTF
TRBJ2-2,-,TRBV5-1,-,TGCGCCAGCAGCTTGGAGGCAGGGGGGACCGGGGAGCTGTTTTTT,CASSLEAGGTGELFF
TRBJ2-7,TRBD1,TRBV27,few,TGTGCCAGCACCAGGGGACAGGGGGTCTACGAGCAGTACTTC,CASTRGQGVYEQYF
TRBJ1-1,-,TRBV11-3,-,TGTGCCAGCAGCTTGTCCGGGTTGAACACTGAAGCTTTCTTT,CASSLSGLNTEAFF
TRBJ1-5,-,TRBV28,-,TGTGCCAGCAGTTTATTTCATGGGAGCTCATATAGCAATCAGCCCCAGCATTTT,CASSLFHGSSYSNQPQHF
TRBJ2-1,TRBD1,TRBV28,-,TGTGCCAGCAGTTTAGTAGGGGGCGTCCAGTTCTTC,CASSLVGGVQFF
TRBJ1-3,-,TRBV7-9,-,TGTGCCAGCAGCTTGGAGTCTGGAAACACCATATATTTT,CASSLESGNTIYF
TRBJ1-6,-,TRBV3-1/TRBV3-2,-,TGTGCCAGCAGCCAAGGTCGGGATAATTCACCCCTCCACTTT,CASSQGRDNSPLHF
TRBJ1-2,TRBD1,TRBV12-3/TRBV12-4,once,TGTGCCAGCAGTTCCACAGGGGGCCCTGGCTACACCTTC,CASSSTGGPGYTF
TRBJ2-7,-,TRBV24-1,-,TGTGCCACCGGGCAGCGTCCCCCGACAGACAGTACCTACGAGCAGTACTTC,CATGQRPPTDSTYEQYF